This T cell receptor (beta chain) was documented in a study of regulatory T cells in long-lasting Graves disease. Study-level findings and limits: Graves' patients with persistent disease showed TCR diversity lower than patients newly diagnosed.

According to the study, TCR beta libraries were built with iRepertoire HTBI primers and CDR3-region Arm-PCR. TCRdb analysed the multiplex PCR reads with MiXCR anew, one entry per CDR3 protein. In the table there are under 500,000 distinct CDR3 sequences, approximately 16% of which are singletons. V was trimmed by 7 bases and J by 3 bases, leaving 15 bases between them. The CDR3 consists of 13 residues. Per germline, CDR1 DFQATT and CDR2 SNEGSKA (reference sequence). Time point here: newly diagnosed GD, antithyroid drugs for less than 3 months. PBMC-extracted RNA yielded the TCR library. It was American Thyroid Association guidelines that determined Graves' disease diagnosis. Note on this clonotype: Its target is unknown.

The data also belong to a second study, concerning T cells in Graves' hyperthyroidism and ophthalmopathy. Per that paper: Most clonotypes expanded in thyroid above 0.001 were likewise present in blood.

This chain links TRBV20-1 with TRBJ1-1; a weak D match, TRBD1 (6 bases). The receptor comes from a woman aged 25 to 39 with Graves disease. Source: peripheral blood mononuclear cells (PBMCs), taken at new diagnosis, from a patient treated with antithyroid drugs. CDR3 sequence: CSVVGGADTEAFF. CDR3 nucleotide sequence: TGCAGTGTTGTTGGGGGGGCTGACACTGAAGCTTTCTTT.